The rows below give T cell receptor beta chains drawn from one sample of a study of T cells in Graves' hyperthyroidism and ophthalmopathy. TCRdb re-called the multiplex PCR reads through MiXCR, storing one row per CDR3 protein. The sample has some 600,000 distinct CDR3 sequences; more than 45% are singletons. Material for sequencing was peripheral blood or thyroid tissue (not recorded which). The source is a woman between 18 and 30 years old with Graves' hyperthyroidism. Each CDR3 is given with its conserved first and last residue. A D gene is named only where the DNA matches it firmly. Size tells how often a clone was seen (once, few, many) or the class of an expanded clone, and some rows leave it out.

D,J,V,size,length,CDR3,DNA
TRBD2,TRBJ2-5,TRBV7-6,many,15,CASVRRLAGGETQYF,TGTGCCAGCGTAAGACGACTAGCGGGAGGAGAGACCCAGTACTTC
TRBD1,TRBJ1-1,TRBV6-1,NA,14,CASSDRQGPLGAFF,TGTGCCAGCAGCGATAGACAGGGCCCGCTAGGAGCTTTCTTT
NA,TRBJ2-7,TRBV7-6,once,13,CASSETGAHEQYF,TGTGCCAGCAGTGAGACAGGCGCCCACGAGCAGTACTTC
NA,TRBJ1-1,TRBV29-1,NA,11,CSVDSATEAFF,TGCAGCGTTGACTCAGCCACTGAAGCTTTCTTT
NA,TRBJ2-2,TRBV24-1,many,14,CATSVESNTGELFF,TGTGCCACCAGTGTAGAGAGTAACACCGGGGAGCTGTTTTTT
NA,TRBJ2-2,TRBV24-1,NA,13,CATSDFGAGELFF,NA
TRBD1,TRBJ1-1,TRBV29-1,many,13,CSVLTGGETEAFF,TGCAGCGTCTTAACAGGGGGCGAAACTGAAGCTTTCTTT
TRBD1,TRBJ2-7,TRBV2,NA,14,CASGPQGATYEQYF,TGTGCCAGCGGTCCGCAGGGGGCTACCTACGAGCAGTACTTC
TRBD1,TRBJ1-2,TRBV29-1,many,12,CSTLDREGGYTF,TGCAGCACCCTAGACAGGGAAGGCGGCTACACCTTC
NA,TRBJ1-1,TRBV2,few,13,CASSGKGQNEAFF,TGTGCCAGCAGTGGAAAAGGACAAAATGAAGCTTTCTTT
NA,TRBJ1-1,TRBV20-1,few,14,CSARRDRLGTEAFF,TGCAGTGCTAGACGTGACCGACTGGGGACTGAAGCTTTCTTT
TRBD1,TRBJ2-7,TRBV6-5,few,13,CASIGDRGTHQYF,TGTGCCAGCATTGGGGACAGGGGCACCCACCAGTACTTC
NA,TRBJ2-7,TRBV19,few,14,CASKLTSSSYEQYF,TGTGCCAGTAAACTGACGTCGAGCTCCTACGAGCAGTACTTC
NA,TRBJ1-2,TRBV5-1,NA,12,CASSFGVRGYTF,TGCGCCAGCAGCTTTGGGGTTCGTGGCTACACCTTC
NA,TRBJ1-2,TRBV29-1,NA,14,CSVEFQGTNYGYTF,TGCAGCGTTGAATTTCAGGGAACCAACTATGGCTACACCTTC
TRBD1,TRBJ1-2,TRBV7-2,few,16,CASSLASSGGNYGYTF,TGTGCCAGCAGCTTAGCTTCGTCAGGGGGCAACTATGGCTACACCTTC
NA,TRBJ1-5,TRBV6-2/TRBV6-3,few,12,CASSELFQPQHF,TGTGCCAGCAGTGAATTGTTTCAGCCCCAGCATTTT
TRBD2,TRBJ2-1,TRBV7-8,NA,14,CASSLLAGANEQFF,TGTGCCAGCAGCTTACTAGCGGGAGCGAATGAGCAGTTCTTC
NA,TRBJ2-7,TRBV7-6,NA,11,CASSPGDIRYF,TGTGCCAGCAGCCCGGGGGACATTCGGTACTTC
TRBD1,TRBJ1-1,TRBV10-3,NA,14,CAISDGTGYTEAFF,TGTGCCATCAGTGATGGGACAGGGTACACTGAAGCTTTCTTT
NA,TRBJ2-5,TRBV2,NA,14,CASSYRSYQETQYF,TGTGCCAGCAGTTACCGGAGCTACCAAGAGACCCAGTACTTC
TRBD1,TRBJ1-2,TRBV24-1,NA,15,CASRPTGSVGYGYTF,TGTGCCAGCAGACCGACAGGGAGTGTCGGCTATGGCTACACCTTC
TRBD1,TRBJ1-2,TRBV7-3,few,13,CASSRTGGDGYTF,TGTGCCAGCAGCCGGACAGGGGGCGATGGCTACACCTTC
NA,TRBJ1-5,TRBV5-5,NA,13,CASSEGRLQPQHF,TGTGCCAGCAGTGAAGGTCGACTACAGCCCCAGCATTTT
NA,TRBJ2-5,TRBV7-8,many,16,CASSFKGGGRQETQYF,TGTGCCAGCAGCTTTAAAGGAGGAGGACGGCAAGAGACCCAGTACTTC
NA,TRBJ2-7,TRBV15,once,14,CATSNGQGPNEQYF,TGTGCCACCAGCAACGGGCAGGGGCCCAACGAGCAGTACTTC